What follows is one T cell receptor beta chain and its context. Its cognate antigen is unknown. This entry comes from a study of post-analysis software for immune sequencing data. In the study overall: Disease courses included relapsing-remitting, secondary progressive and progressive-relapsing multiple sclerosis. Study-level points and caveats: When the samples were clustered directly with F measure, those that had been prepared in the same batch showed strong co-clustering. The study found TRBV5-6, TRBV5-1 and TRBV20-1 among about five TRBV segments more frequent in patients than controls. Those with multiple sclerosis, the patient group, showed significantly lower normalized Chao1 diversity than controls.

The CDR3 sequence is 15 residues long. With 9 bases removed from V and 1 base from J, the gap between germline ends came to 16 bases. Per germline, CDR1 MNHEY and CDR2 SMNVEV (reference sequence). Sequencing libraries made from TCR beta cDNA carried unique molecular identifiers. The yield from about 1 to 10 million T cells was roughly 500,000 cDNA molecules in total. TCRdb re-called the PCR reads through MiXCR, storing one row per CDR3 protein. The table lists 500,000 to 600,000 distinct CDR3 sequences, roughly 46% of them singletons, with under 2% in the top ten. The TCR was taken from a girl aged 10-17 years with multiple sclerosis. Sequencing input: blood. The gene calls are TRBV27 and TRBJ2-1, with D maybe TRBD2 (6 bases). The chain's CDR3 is CASRKAGTSYNEQFF. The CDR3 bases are TGTGCCAGTAGAAAGGCCGGGACTTCCTACAATGAGCAGTTCTTC.